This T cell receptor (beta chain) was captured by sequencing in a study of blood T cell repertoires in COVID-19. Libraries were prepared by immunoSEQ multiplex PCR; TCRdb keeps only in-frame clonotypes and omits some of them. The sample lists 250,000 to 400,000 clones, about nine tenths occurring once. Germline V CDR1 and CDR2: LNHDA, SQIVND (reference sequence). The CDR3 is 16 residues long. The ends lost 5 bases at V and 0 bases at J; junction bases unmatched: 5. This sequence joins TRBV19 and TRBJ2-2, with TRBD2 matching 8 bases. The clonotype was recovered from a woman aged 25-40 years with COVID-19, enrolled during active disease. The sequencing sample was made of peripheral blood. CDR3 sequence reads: CASSVFSGANTGELFF. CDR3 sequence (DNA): TGTGCCAGTAGTGTTTTTAGCGGGGCGAACACCGGGGAGCTGTTTTTT.